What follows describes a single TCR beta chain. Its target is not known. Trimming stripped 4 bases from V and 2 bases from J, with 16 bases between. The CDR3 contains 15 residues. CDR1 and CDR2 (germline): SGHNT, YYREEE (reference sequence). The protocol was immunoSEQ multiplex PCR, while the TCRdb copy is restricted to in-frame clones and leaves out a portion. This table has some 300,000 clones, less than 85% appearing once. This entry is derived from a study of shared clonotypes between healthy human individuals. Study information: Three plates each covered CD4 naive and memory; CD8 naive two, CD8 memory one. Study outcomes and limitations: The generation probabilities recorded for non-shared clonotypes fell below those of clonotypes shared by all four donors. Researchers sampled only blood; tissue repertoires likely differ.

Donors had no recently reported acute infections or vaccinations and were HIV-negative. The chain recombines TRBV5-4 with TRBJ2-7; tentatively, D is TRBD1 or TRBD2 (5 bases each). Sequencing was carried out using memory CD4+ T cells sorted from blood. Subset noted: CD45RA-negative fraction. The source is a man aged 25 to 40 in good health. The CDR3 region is CASSPGPAGTYEQYF. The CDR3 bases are TGTGCCAGCAGCCCGGGACCCGCTGGTACCTACGAGCAGTACTTC.